This T cell receptor beta chain was identified in a study of blood T cell repertoires in COVID-19. Study background: The United States, Italy and Spain were the sources of the acute and convalescent COVID-19 samples. T cells, B-cell-depleted T cells, or PBMCs supplied cDNA or gDNA.

The CDR3 is 15 amino acids. Trimming left V 1 base short and J 1 base short, with 11 bases between. CDR1 SGHTA and CDR2 FQGNSA come from the germline V gene. In the source study's methods: Amplification of reference gene primers provided the estimated nucleated cell counts. The data were produced by immunoSEQ multiplex PCR, yet TCRdb's version contains in-frame clones alone and is incomplete. The V and J calls and the clone size are those of that table, but D and trimming were determined from the DNA. The sample has fewer than 250,000 clones, about nine tenths seen once. This TCR came from a man aged 35 to 55 with acute or convalescent COVID-19. V is TRBV7-2 and J is TRBJ2-7; a possible D gene is TRBD2 (6 bases). Sequencing used peripheral blood. CDR3 in DNA: TGTGCCAGCAGCTTAGTCGGAGGGAGTTCCTACGAGCAGTACTTC. It encodes CASSLVGGSSYEQYF.